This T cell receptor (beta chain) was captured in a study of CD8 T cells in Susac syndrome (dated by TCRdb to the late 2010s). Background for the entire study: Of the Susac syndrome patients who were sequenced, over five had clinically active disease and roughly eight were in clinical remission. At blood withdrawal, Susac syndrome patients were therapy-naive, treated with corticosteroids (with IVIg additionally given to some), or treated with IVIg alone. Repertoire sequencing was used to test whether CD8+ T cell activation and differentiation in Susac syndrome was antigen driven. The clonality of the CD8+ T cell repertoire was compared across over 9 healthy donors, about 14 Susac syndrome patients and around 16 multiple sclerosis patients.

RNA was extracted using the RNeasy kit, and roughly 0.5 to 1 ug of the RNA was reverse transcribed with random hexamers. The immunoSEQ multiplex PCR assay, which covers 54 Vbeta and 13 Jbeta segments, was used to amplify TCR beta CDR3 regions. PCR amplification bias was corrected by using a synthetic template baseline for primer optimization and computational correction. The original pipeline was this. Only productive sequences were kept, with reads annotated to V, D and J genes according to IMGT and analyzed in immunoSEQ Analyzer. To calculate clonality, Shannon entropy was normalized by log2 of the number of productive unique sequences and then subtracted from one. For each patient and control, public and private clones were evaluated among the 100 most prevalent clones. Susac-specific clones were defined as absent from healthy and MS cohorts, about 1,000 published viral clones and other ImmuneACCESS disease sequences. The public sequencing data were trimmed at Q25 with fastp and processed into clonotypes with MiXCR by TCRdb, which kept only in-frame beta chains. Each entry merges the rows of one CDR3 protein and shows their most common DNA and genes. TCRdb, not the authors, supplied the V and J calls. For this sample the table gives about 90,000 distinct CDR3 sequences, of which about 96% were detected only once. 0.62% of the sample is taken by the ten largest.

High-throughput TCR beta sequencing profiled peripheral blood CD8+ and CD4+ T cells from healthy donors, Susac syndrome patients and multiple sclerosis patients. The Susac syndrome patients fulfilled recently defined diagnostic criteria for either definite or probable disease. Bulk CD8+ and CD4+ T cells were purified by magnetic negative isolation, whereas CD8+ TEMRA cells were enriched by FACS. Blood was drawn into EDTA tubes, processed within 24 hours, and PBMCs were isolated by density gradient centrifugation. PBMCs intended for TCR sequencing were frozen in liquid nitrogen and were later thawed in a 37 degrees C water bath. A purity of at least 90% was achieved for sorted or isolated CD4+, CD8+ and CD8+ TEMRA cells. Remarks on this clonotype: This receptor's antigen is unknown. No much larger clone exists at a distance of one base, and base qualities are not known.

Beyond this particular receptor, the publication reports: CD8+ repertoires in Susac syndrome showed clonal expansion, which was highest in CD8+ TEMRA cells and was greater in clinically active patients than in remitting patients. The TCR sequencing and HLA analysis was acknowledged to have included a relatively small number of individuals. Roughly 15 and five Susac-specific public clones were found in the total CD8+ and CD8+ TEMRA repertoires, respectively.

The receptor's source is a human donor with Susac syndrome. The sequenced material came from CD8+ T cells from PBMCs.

DNA sequence: TGTGCCAGTAGTTTTCTCGAGTCCCACCGGGCTGAAGCTTTCTTT. Translated, it reads CASSFLESHRAEAFF. The V and J genes are TRBV19 and TRBJ1-1; the D gene identity is not certain. The germline V gene (reference sequence) specifies LNHDA as CDR1 and SQIVND as CDR2. The V and J ends are trimmed by 5 bases and 6 bases, leaving 19 bases between them. The CDR3 goes from the cysteine to the phenylalanine over 15 residues. Only the CDR3 region is kept as DNA, spanning 45 bases read in frame from base 1. Outside the CDR3, residues come from the reference TRBV19 and TRBJ1-1 proteins, so the full variable domain is: DGGITQSPKYLFRKEGQNVTLSCEQNLNHDAMYWYRQDPGQGLRLIYYSQIVNDFQKGDIAEGYSVSREKKESFPLTVTSAQKNPTAFYLCASSFLESHRAEAFFGQGTRLTVV.